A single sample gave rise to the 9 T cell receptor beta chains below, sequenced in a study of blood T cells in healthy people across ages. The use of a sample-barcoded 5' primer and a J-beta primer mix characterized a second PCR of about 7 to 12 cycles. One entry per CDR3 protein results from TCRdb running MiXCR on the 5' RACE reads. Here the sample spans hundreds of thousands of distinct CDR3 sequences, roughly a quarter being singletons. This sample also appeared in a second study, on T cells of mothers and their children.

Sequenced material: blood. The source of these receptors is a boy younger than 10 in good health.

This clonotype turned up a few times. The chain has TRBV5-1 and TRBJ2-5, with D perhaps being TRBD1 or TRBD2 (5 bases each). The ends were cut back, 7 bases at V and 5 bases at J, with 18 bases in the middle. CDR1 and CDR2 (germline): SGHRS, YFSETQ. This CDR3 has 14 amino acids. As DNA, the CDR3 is TGCGCCAGCCTTCCGGGACCCCGGAGGGAGACCCAGTACTTC. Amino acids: CASLPGPRRETQYF.

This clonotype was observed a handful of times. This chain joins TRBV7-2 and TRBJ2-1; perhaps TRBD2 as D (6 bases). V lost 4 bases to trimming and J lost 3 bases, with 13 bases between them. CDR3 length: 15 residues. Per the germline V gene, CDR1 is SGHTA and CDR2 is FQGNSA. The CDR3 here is CASSWSGGGYNEQFF. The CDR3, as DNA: TGTGCCAGCAGCTGGAGTGGGGGAGGCTACAATGAGCAGTTCTTC.

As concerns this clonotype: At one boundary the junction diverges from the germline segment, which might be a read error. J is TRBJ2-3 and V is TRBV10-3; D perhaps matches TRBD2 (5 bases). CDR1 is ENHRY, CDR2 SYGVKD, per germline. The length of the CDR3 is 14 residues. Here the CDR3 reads CASSYQLATDTQYF. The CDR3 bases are TGTGCCAGCAGTTACCAGCTAGCAACAGATACGCAGTATTTT.

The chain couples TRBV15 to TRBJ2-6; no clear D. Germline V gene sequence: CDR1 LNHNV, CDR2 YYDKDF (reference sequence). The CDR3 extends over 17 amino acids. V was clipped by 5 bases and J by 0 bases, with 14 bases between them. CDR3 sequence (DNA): TGTGCCACCAGCCCCCACCCCGATGTCTCTGGGGCCAACGTCCTGACTTTC. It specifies CATSPHPDVSGANVLTF.

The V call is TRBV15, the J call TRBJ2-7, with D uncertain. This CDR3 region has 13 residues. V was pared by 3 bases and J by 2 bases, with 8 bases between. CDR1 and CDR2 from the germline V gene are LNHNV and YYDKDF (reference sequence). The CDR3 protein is CATSRGSTYEQYF. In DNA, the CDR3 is TGTGCCACCAGCAGGGGTTCTACCTACGAGCAGTACTTC. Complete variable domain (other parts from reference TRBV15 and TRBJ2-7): DAMVIQNPRYQVTQFGKPVTLSCSQTLNHNVMYWYQQKSSQAPKLLFHYYDKDFNNEADTPDNFQSRRPNTSFCFLDIRSPGLGDTAMYLCATSRGSTYEQYFGPGTRLTVT.

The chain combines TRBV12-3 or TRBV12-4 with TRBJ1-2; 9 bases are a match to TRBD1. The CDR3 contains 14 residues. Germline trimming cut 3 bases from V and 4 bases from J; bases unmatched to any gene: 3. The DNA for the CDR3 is TGTGCCAGCAGTTTTATACAGGGGGCCTATGGCTACACCTTC. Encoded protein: CASSFIQGAYGYTF.

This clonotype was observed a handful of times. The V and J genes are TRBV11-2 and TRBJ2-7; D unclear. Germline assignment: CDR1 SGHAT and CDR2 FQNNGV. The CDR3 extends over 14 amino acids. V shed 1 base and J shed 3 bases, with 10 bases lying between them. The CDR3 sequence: CASSLAPASYEQYF. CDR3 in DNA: TGTGCCAGCAGCTTAGCTCCGGCAAGCTACGAGCAGTACTTC.

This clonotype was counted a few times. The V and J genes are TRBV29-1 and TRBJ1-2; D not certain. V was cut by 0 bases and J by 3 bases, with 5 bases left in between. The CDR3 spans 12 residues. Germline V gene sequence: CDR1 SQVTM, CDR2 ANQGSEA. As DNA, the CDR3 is TGCAGCGTTGAAGAGGGAGACTATGGCTACACCTTC. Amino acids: CSVEEGDYGYTF.

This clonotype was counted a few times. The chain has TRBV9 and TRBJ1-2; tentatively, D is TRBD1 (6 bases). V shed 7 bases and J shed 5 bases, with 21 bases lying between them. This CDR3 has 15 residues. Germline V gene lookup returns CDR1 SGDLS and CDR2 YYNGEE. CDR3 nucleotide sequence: TGTGCCAGCGGCTCCAGTTCCCGAGGGGGTTATGGCTACACCTTC. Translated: CASGSSSRGGYGYTF.